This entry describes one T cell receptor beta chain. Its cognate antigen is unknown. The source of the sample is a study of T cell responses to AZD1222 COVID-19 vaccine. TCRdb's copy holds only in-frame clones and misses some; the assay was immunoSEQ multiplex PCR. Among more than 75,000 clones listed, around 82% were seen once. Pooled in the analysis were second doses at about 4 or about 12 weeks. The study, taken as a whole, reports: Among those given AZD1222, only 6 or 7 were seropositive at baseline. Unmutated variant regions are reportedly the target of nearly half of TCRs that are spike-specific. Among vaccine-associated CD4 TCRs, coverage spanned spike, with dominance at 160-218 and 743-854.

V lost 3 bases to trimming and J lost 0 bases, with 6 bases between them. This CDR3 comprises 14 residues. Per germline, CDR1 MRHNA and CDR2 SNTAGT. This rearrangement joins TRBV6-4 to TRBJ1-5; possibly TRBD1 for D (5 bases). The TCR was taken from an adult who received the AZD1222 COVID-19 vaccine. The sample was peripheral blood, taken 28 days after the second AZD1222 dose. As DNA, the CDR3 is TGTGCCAGCAGTGAGGGGGATAGCAATCAGCCCCAGCATTTT. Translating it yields CASSEGDSNQPQHF.